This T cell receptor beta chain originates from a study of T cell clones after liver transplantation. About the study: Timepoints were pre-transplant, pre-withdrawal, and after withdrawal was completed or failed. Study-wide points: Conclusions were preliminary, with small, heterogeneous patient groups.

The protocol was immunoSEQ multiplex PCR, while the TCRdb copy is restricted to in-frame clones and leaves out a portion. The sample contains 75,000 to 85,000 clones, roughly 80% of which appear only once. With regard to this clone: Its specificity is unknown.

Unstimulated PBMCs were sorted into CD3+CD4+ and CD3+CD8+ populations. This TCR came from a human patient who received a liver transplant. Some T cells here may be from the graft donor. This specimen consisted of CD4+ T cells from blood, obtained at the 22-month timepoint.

The CDR3 protein is CASSSGASSGQETQYF. The CDR3 coding sequence is TGTGCCAGCAGCTCGGGGGCCTCTAGTGGCCAAGAGACCCAGTACTTC. The chain combines TRBV7-2 with TRBJ2-5, with D possibly called TRBD1 or TRBD2 (6 bases each). The germline gives CDR1 SGHTA, CDR2 FQGNSA. The CDR3 has 16 residues. V lost 4 bases to trimming and J lost 1 base, with 16 bases between them.